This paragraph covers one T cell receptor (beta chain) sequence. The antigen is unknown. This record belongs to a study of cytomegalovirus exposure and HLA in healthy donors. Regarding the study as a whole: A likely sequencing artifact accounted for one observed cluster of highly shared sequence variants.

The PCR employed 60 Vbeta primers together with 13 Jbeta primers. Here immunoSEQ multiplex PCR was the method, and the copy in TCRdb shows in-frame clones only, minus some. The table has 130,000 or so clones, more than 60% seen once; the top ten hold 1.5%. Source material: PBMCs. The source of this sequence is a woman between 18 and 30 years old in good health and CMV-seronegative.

The CDR3 loop is CASSLYSDIGQPQHF. DNA for the CDR3: TGTGCCAGCAGTTTATACTCTGACATAGGTCAGCCCCAGCATTTT. V is TRBV27 and J is TRBJ1-5; D is undetermined. In germline, CDR1 is MNHEY, CDR2 SMNVEV (reference sequence). V shed 1 base and J shed 6 bases, with 13 bases lying between them. The CDR3 has 15 amino acids.